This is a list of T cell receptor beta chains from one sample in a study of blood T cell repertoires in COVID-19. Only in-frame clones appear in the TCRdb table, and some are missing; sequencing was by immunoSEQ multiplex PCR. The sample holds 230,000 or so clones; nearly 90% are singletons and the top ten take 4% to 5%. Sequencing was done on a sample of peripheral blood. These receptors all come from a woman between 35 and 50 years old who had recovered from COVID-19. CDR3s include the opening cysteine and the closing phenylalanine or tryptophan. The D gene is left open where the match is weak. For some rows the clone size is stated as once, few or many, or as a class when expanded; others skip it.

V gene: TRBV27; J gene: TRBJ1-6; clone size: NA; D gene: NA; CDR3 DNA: TGTGCCAGCAAGTCGGGGGTCGGGGCACCCCTCCACTTT; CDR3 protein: CASKSGVGAPLHF
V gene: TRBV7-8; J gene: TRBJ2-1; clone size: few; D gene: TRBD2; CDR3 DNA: TGTGCCAGCAGCTTAGCACTAGCGGGACTCTACAATGAGCAGTTCTTC; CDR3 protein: CASSLALAGLYNEQFF
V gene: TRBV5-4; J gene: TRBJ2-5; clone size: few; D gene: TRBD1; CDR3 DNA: TGTGCCAGCAGCGTATCCGGGACAGGGGAAGAGACCCAGTACTTC; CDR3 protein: CASSVSGTGEETQYF
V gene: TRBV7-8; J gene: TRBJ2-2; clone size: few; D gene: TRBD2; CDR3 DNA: TGTGCCAGCAGCTTAGGGACTAGTAAGACCGGGGAGCTGTTTTTT; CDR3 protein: CASSLGTSKTGELFF
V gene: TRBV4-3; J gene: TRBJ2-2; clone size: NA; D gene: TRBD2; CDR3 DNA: TGCGCCAGCAGCCAAGATCCGGGGGGGCTAGCGGGGAACACCGGGGAGCTGTTTTTT; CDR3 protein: CASSQDPGGLAGNTGELFF
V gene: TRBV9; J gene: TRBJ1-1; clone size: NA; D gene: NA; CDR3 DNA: TGTGCCAGCAGCGCCGGGACAACTGACACTGAAGCTTTCTTT; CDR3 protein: CASSAGTTDTEAFF
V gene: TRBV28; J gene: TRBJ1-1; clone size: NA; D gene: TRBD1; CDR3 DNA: TGTGCCAGCAAAGCCGGGACAGGGTATCTTCGCACTGAAGCTTTCTTT; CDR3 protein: CASKAGTGYLRTEAFF
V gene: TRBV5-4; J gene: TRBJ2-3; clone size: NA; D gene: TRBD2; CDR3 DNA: TGTGCCAGCAGCTCCTATTCGGGGGGTACCACAGATACGCAGTATTTT; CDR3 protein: CASSSYSGGTTDTQYF
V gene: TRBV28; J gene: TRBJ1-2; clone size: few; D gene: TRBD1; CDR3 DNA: TGTGCCAGCAGTGTAGGGGACAGGGACCACTATGGCTACACCTTC; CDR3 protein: CASSVGDRDHYGYTF
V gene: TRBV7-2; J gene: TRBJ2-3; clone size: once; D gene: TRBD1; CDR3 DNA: TGTGCCAGCAGCCCCTCCGGGACAGGGAGGGCAGATACGCAGTATTTT; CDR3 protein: CASSPSGTGRADTQYF
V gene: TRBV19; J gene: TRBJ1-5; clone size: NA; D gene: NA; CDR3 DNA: TGTGCCAGTAGTCTACGGCACTCCAGACCGGGGGGCAATCAGCCCCAGCATTTT; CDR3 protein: CASSLRHSRPGGNQPQHF
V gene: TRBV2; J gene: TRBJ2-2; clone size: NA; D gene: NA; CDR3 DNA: TGTGCCAGCAGAAAAACCTCTGACAGGACCGGGGAGCTGTTTTTT; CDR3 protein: CASRKTSDRTGELFF
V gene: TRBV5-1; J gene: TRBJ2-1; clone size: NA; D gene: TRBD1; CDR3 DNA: TGCGCCAGTAAGACAGGGGGCGATGAGCAGTTCTTC; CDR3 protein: CASKTGGDEQFF
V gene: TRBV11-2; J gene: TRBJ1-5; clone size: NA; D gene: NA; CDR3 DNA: TGTGCCAGCAGCCCCCAGGGGCGGGGGTCTGGTCAGCCCCAGCATTTT; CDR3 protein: CASSPQGRGSGQPQHF
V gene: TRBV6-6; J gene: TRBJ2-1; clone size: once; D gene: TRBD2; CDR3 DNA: TGTGCCAGCCTAGCGGGAGTCTCGGATGAGCAGTTCTTC; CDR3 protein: CASLAGVSDEQFF
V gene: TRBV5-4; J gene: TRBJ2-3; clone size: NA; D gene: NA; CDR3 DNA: TGTGCCAGCAGCTTGCGAACCACTAGCACAGATACGCAGTATTTT; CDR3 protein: CASSLRTTSTDTQYF
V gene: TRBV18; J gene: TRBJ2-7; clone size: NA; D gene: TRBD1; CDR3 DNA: TGTGCCAGCTCAACTGACAGGGGTTACGAGCAGTACTTC; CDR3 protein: CASSTDRGYEQYF
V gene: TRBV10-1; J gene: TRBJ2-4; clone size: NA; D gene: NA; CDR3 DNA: TGCGCCAGCAGTGAGGACAGGTCACAAAACATTCAGTACTTC; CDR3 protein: CASSEDRSQNIQYF
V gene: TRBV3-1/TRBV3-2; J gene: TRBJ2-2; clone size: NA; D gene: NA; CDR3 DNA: TGTGCCAGCAGCCAAGATCGGGAAGTTGCCGGGGAGCTGTTTTTT; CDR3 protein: CASSQDREVAGELFF
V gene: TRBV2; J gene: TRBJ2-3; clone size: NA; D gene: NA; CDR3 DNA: TGTGCCAGCAGTGAGGTGGGGGGATCCGATACGCAGTATTTT; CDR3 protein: CASSEVGGSDTQYF
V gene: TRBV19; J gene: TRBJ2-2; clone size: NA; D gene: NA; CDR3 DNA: TGTGCCAGTAGTATAGATCGTTGGGGGGTGGGGAACACCGGGGAGCTGTTTTTT; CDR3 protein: CASSIDRWGVGNTGELFF
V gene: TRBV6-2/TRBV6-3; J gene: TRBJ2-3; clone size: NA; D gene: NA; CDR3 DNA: TGTGCCAGCAGTTACGTGGCAGGTAGCACAGATACGCAGTATTTT; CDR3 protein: CASSYVAGSTDTQYF
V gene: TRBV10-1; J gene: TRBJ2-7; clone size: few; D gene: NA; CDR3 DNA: TGCGCCAGCAGTGGGACATACGAGCAGTACTTC; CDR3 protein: CASSGTYEQYF
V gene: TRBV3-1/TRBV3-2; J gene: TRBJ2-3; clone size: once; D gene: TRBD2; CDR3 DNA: TGTGCCAGCAGCCAGGGACTAGCGGGGACCTTGGGGGATTTT; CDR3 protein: CASSQGLAGTLGDF
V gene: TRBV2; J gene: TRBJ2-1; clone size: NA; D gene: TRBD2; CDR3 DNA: TGTGCCAGCAGTGAGGGTGGGAGCGGGAGGAGGGTCTTC; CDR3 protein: CASSEGGSGRRVF
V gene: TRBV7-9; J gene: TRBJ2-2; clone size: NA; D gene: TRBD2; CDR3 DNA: TGTGCCAGCAGCTTACCTATCGGGCTAGCGGGTTCCAGGCCCGGGGAGCTGTTTTTT; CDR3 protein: CASSLPIGLAGSRPGELFF
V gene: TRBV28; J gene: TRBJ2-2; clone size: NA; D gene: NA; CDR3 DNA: TGTGCCAGCAGTCCCCCTACCGGGGAGCTGTTTTTT; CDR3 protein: CASSPPTGELFF
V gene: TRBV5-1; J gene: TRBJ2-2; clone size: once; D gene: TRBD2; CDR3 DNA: TGCGCCAGCAGCTTGGCCCTCGGGGGGTATAACACCGGGGAGCTGTTTTTT; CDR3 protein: CASSLALGGYNTGELFF
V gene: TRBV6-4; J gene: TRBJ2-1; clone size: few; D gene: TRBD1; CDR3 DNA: TGTGCCAGCAGTGATCTGTCAGGGGGCAATGAGCAGTTCTTC; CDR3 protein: CASSDLSGGNEQFF
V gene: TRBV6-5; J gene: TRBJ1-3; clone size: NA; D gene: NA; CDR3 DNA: TGTGCCAGCCCATCCCCTGGAAACACCATATATTTT; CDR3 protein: CASPSPGNTIYF
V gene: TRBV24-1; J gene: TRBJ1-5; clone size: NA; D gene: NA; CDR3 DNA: TGTGCCACCTCCGGTCCCCTTCGGTGGAGCAATCAGCCCCAGCATTTT; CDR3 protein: CATSGPLRWSNQPQHF
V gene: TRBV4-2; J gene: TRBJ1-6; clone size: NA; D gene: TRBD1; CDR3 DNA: TGTGCCAGCAGCCCGCCCCCCGCAGGGGGCTTTGCACCCCTCCACTTT; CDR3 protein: CASSPPPAGGFAPLHF
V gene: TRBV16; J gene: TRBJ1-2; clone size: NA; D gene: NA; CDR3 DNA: TGTGCCAGCAGCCAATCTGGGCGCCCAGACTATGGCTACACCTTC; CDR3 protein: CASSQSGRPDYGYTF
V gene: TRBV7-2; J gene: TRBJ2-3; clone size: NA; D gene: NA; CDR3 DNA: TGTGCCAGCAGCTTTCCTTCGGATACGCAGTATTTT; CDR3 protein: CASSFPSDTQYF
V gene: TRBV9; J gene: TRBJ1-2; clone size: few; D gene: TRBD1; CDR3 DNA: TGTGCCAGCAGCGCTGGACAGGGCCCGGGTGGCTACACCTTC; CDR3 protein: CASSAGQGPGGYTF
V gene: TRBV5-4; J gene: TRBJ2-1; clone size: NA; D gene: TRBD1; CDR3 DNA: TGTGCCAGCAGCTTGGGGGTTCGACAGGGGGACAATGAGCAGTTCTTC; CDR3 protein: CASSLGVRQGDNEQFF
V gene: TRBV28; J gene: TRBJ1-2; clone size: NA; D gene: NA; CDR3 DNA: TGTGCCAGCTGGCCCAACCCCGGACTGAACTATGGCTACACCTTC; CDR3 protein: CASWPNPGLNYGYTF
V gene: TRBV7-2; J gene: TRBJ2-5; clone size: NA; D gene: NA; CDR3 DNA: TGTGCCAGCAGCTCTCGTTCGCGGGAGACCCAGTACTTC; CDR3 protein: CASSSRSRETQYF
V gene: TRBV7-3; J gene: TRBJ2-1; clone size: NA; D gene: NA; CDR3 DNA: TGTGCCAGCAGCTTAACGTTAGCGACAGAGCAGTTCTTC; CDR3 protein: CASSLTLATEQFF
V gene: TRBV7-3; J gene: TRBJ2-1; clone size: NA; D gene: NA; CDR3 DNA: TGTGCCAGCAGTTCTCCGGGACAAAGGTACAATGAGCAGTTCTTC; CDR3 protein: CASSSPGQRYNEQFF
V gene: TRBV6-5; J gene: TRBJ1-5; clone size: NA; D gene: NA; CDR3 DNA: TGTGCCAGCAGTTACTCGGGCAGCAATCAGCCCCAGCATTTT; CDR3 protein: CASSYSGSNQPQHF
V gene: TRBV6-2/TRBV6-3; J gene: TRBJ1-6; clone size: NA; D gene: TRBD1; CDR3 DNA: TGTGCCAGCAGTCCGGGACAGGGAGGAAGCTCCTATAATTCACCCCTCCACTTT; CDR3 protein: CASSPGQGGSSYNSPLHF
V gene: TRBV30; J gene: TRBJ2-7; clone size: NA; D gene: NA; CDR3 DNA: TGTGCCTGGAGTATTCAGGGTTACGAGCAGTACTTC; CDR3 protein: CAWSIQGYEQYF
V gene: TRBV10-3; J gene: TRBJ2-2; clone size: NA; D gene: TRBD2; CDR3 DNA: TGTGCCATTGACACGAGCGGGGGGCAGGCCGGGGAGCTGTTTTTT; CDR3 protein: CAIDTSGGQAGELFF
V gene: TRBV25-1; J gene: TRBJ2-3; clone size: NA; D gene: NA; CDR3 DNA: TGTGCCAGCAGTGAGACCAGGGGCACAGATACGCAGTATTTT; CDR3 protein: CASSETRGTDTQYF
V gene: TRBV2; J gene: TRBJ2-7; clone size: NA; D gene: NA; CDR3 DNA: TGTGCCAGCAGTGAGGGGGCAGGTGTCTACGAGCAGTACTTC; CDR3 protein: CASSEGAGVYEQYF
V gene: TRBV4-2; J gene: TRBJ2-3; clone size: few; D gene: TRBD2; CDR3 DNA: TGTGCCAGCAGCCAAGAACTACTAGCGGTGGGCACAGATACGCAGTATTTT; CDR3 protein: CASSQELLAVGTDTQYF
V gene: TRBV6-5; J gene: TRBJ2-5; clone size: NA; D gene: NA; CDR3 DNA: TGTGCCAGCAGTTCCAATTCTGCGATTCAGGCGGAGACCCAGTACTTC; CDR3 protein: CASSSNSAIQAETQYF
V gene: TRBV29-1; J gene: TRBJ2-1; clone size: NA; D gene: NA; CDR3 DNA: TGCAGCGTTAGGTGGGAGGTCAATGAGCAGTTCTTC; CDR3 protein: CSVRWEVNEQFF
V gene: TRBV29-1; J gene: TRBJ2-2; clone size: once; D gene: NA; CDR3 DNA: TGCAGCGTTGATCCCGGGAACACCGGGGAGCTGTTTTTT; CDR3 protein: CSVDPGNTGELFF
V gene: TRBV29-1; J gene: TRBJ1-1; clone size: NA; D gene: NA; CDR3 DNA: TGCAGCGTTGAAGTCCCCCGGGGGGCGAACACTGAAGCTTTCTTT; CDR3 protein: CSVEVPRGANTEAFF
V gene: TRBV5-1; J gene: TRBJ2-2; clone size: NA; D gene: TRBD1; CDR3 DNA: TGCGCCAGCAGCTTGGCCCCACAGGGGGCGACCGGGGAGCTGTTTTTT; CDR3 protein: CASSLAPQGATGELFF
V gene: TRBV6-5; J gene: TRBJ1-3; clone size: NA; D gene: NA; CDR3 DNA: TGTGCCACCCGGGTCTTACTCTCTGGAAACACCATATATTTT; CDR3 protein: CATRVLLSGNTIYF
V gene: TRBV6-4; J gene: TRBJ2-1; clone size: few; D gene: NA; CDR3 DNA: TGTGCCAGCAGTCCACACAATGGACAGAGCAATGAGCAGTTCTTC; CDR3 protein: CASSPHNGQSNEQFF
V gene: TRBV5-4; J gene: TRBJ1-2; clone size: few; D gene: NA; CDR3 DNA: TGTGCCAGCAGCTTGGATCTCAGTGGTGACTATGGCTACACCTTC; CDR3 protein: CASSLDLSGDYGYTF
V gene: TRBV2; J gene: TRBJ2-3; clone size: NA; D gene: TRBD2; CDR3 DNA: TGTGCCAGCAGCAATCTAGCGGGGGGAAGCACAGATACGCAGTATTTT; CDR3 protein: CASSNLAGGSTDTQYF